Presented here are 14 T cell receptor beta chains from one specimen sequenced in a study of neurological immune-mediated disorders. TCRdb itself ran the 5' RACE reads through MiXCR, one entry per CDR3 protein. The data hold some 46,000 distinct CDR3 sequences, with 10% observed a single time. The specimen sequenced was PBMCs. These receptor sequences come from a man between 65 and 85 years old with HTLV-1-associated myelopathy (HAM/TSP).

This clonotype was observed many times. The genes are TRBV6-6 and TRBJ2-2; D unclear. This CDR3 region has 11 residues. In germline, CDR1 is MNHNY, CDR2 SVGAGI (reference sequence). V was pared by 7 bases and J by 5 bases, with 5 bases between. CDR3 in amino acids: CASTSTGELFF. Here the CDR3 DNA reads TGTGCCAGCACCTCTACCGGGGAGCTGTTTTTT.

This clonotype was observed at least ten times. V gene TRBV28 combines with J gene TRBJ2-2; D is possibly TRBD2 (6 bases). The germline gives CDR1 MDHEN, CDR2 SYDVKM. CDR3 size: 14 residues. The V end lost 5 bases, the J end lost 2 bases, and 9 bases lay between the germline ends. The CDR3 DNA sequence: TGTGCCAGCAGTCCGGGACTCAACACCGGGGAGCTGTTTTTT. It translates to CASSPGLNTGELFF.

The table lists this clonotype with many counts. At one end, the junction sequence differs from germline, possibly due to a read error. The V call is TRBV4-1, the J call TRBJ2-1, with 12 nucleotides matching TRBD2. Germline V lookup: CDR1 MGHRA, CDR2 YSYEKL. The CDR3 contains 15 residues. The CDR3 DNA sequence: TGCGCCAGCAGCCAAGTTGAGACTAGCGGGAGTCGCATGATCTTC. Residues: CASSQVETSGSRMIF.

This clonotype was detected ten times or more. The chain employs TRBV5-1 and TRBJ1-1; TRBD1 is a possible D gene (6 bases). V lost 0 bases to trimming and J lost 4 bases, with 13 bases between them. CDR1 is SGHRS and CDR2 is YFSETQ in the germline V gene. This CDR3 region has 15 residues. The CDR3 protein is CASSLVRGVGTEAFF. CDR3 DNA sequence: TGCGCCAGCAGCTTGGTGAGGGGGGTGGGCACTGAAGCTTTCTTT.

A remark on this clonotype: This may come from a read error, since a much larger clone is one base off. CDR3 loop: CVSSQGGEQYF. DNA of the CDR3: TGCGTCAGCAGCCAGGGGGGCGAGCAGTACTTC. The chain has TRBV4-3 and TRBJ2-7; tentative D call: TRBD1 (7 bases). CDR1 LGHNA and CDR2 YSLEER come from the germline V gene. The length of the CDR3 is 11 residues.

At least ten counts were recorded for this clonotype. This chain joins TRBV5-1 and TRBJ2-4, with 9 positions matching TRBD1. This CDR3 is built from 13 residues. J was trimmed by 6 bases and V by 4 bases; bases with no gene match: 2. Germline V gene lookup returns CDR1 SGHRS and CDR2 YFSETQ. CDR3: CASSMGQGNIQYF. CDR3 bases: TGCGCCAGCAGCATGGGACAGGGAAACATTCAGTACTTC.

This clonotype appeared many times. The V and J genes are TRBV5-1 and TRBJ2-1; unclear D gene. The germline gives CDR1 SGHRS, CDR2 YFSETQ. CDR3 length: 15 amino acids. The V and J ends lost 1 base and 6 bases respectively, with 14 bases between them. CDR3 DNA: TGCGCCAGCAGCTTGAGTCCCCCCTCGACCAATGAGCAGTTCTTC. Translation gives CASSLSPPSTNEQFF.

This clonotype came up many times. The V and J genes are TRBV3-1 and TRBJ2-2, with D tentatively TRBD2 (6 bases). This CDR3 is built from 15 residues. V was trimmed by 4 bases and J by 6 bases, leaving 15 bases between them. Germline CDR1 and CDR2: LGHDT and YNNKEL (reference sequence). CDR3 in amino acids: CASSRGTAASGELFF. The CDR3 DNA is TGTGCCAGCAGCCGAGGGACTGCAGCCTCCGGGGAGCTGTTTTTT.

This clonotype was seen at least ten times. The chain is built from TRBV20-1 and TRBJ1-1; perhaps TRBD1 as D (6 bases). The V gene's germline CDR1 is DFQATT and CDR2 SNEGSKA (reference sequence). V lost 5 bases to trimming and J lost 5 bases, with 21 bases between them. CDR3 length equals 15 residues. The CDR3 region is CSAPAVSTGRTEAFF. The CDR3 nucleotides are TGCAGTGCTCCCGCAGTGTCGACAGGCCGGACTGAAGCTTTCTTT.

This clonotype was found many times. This rearrangement joins TRBV12-3 or TRBV12-4 to TRBJ1-2; tentative D call: TRBD1 (6 bases). The CDR3 totals 15 residues. Trimming cost V 6 bases and J 4 bases, with 18 bases left between them. CDR3 sequence (DNA): TGTGCCAGCAGCTCCGGGACTGGGGGCTTCTATGGCTACACCTTC. Its translation is CASSSGTGGFYGYTF.

This clonotype has a count of ten or more. The V call is TRBV5-1, the J call TRBJ2-5; a possible D gene is TRBD2 (5 bases). Trimming took 4 bases from V and 7 from J, leaving 17 bases between them. This CDR3 is 14 amino acids long. Looked up from germline, CDR1 is SGHRS and CDR2 is YFSETQ. CDR3 coding DNA: TGCGCCAGCAGCCCCCAAGGACTCGGCGGGACCCAGTACTTC. It encodes CASSPQGLGGTQYF.

This clonotype was detected many times. The chain joins TRBV28 to TRBJ2-5; D might be TRBD2 (6 bases). The V end was cut by 6 bases, the J end by 2 bases, with 22 bases between. The CDR3 sequence is 17 residues long. Germline CDR1 reads MDHEN; CDR2 reads SYDVKM. The CDR3 DNA is TGTGCCAGCAGCGTACTAGCCCCGACAGAGAAGCAAGAGACCCAGTACTTC. This translates into CASSVLAPTEKQETQYF.

The chain carries TRBV10-3 and TRBJ2-3; no definite D call. Per the germline V gene, CDR1 is ENHRY and CDR2 is SYGVKD. The germline V and J ends were trimmed by 2 bases and 1 base, with 7 bases remaining between them. The CDR3 is 14 residues long. The CDR3 region has the DNA TGTGCCATCAGTGAGGGACGGGGCACAGATACGCAGTATTTT. Its translation: CAISEGRGTDTQYF.

This clonotype was counted at least ten times. The chain has TRBV4-1 and TRBJ1-5; TRBD1 aligns across 7 bases. CDR1 and CDR2 from the germline V gene are MGHRA and YSYEKL. There are 15 residues in the CDR3. The junction had 4 bases not matched to a gene; V was cut back by 1 base and J by 4 bases. In DNA form, the CDR3 reads TGCGCCAGCAGCCAAGTGGGACAGTGGAATCAGCCCCAGCATTTT. It specifies CASSQVGQWNQPQHF.